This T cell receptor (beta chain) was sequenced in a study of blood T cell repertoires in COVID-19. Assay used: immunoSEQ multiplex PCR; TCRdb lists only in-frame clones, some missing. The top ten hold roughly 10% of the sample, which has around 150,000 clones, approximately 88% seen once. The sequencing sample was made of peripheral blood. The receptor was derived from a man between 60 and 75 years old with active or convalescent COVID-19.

In nucleotides, the CDR3 is TGCGCCAGCAGCTCAGGGGGGAGAGGTAATTCACCCCTCCACTTT. Translating it yields CASSSGGRGNSPLHF. V usage is TRBV5-1 and J usage is TRBJ1-6, with 7 nucleotides matching TRBD1. Germline V gene data show CDR1 as SGHRS and CDR2 as YFSETQ. V shed 3 bases and J 6 bases; nucleotides not matched to a gene: 6. This CDR3 comprises 15 residues.